One sample yielded the 23 T cell receptor beta chains listed below, sequenced in a study of CD8 T cells in Susac syndrome. Random hexamers were used to reverse transcribe an amount of 0.5 to 1 ug RNA. TCRdb re-called the immunoSEQ multiplex PCR reads through MiXCR, storing one row per CDR3 protein. Counted here are about 120,000 distinct CDR3 sequences, around 94% occurring once; the ten biggest clones make up about 0.27%. The sequenced sample was CD8+ T cells from PBMCs. The receptors come from a human donor with Susac syndrome.

V gene TRBV12-3 or TRBV12-4 combines with J gene TRBJ2-1; 8 nucleotides line up with TRBD2. The ends lost 3 bases at V and 5 bases at J; junction bases unmatched: 3. The length of the CDR3 is 14 residues. The CDR3 DNA reads as TGTGCCAGCAGTTTCGGTAGCGGGGACAATGAGCAGTTCTTC. Its protein is CASSFGSGDNEQFF.

This clonotype was detected once. The V gene is TRBV9, the J gene TRBJ2-7, with 7 bases that match TRBD1. J gave up 1 base and V 4 bases, and 5 bases lay outside the gene matches. The germline V gene encodes CDR1 SGDLS and CDR2 YYNGEE. This CDR3 has 14 residues. CDR3 sequence (DNA): TGTGCCAGCAGCCCCGCGGACAGGTCCTACGAGCAGTACTTC. Its protein is CASSPADRSYEQYF.

The rearrangement links TRBV29-1 to TRBJ1-1; maybe TRBD1 (5 bases). The CDR3 has 12 amino acids. Trimming pared 6 bases from V and 1 base from J, leaving 9 bases between. Looked up from germline, CDR1 is SQVTM and CDR2 is ANQGSEA. CDR3 DNA sequence: TGCAGCGTGCCGGGGACGAACACTGAAGCTTTCTTT. Translated: CSVPGTNTEAFF.

V and J are TRBV7-9 and TRBJ2-7; D is perhaps TRBD2 (5 bases). The V end was cut by 5 bases, the J end by 0 bases, with 17 bases between. Germline V lookup: CDR1 SEHNR, CDR2 FQNEAQ (reference sequence). This CDR3 comprises 16 residues. CDR3 DNA: TGTGCCAGCAGCCCGAGCGGCGCAGCCACCTCCTACGAGCAGTACTTC. It is translated as CASSPSGAATSYEQYF.

This chain uses TRBV2 with TRBJ2-5; D is ambiguous. Germline V lookup: CDR1 SNHLY, CDR2 FYNNEI. The CDR3 sequence is 13 residues long. V dropped 3 bases and J dropped 7 bases, with 12 bases sitting between them. The CDR3 DNA is TGTGCCAGCAGTGACCGGCTGAAAGGGACCCAGTACTTC. This encodes CASSDRLKGTQYF.

This rearrangement joins TRBV12-3 or TRBV12-4 to TRBJ2-7; 8 nucleotides match TRBD1. The CDR3 is 14 residues long. V lost 6 bases and J lost 5; bases outside the gene matches: 9. This chain's CDR3 is CASSTGTGNDEQYF. DNA for the CDR3: TGTGCCAGCAGCACCGGGACAGGCAACGACGAGCAGTACTTC.

The chain has TRBV11-2 and TRBJ2-7; D uncertain. The germline V gene has CDR1 SGHAT and CDR2 FQNNGV. With 5 bases removed from V and 4 bases from J, the gap between germline ends came to 9 bases. The CDR3 contains 12 residues. CDR3 sequence (DNA): TGTGCCAGCAGCCTCCCGAGGTACGAGCAGTACTTC. Protein: CASSLPRYEQYF.

This chain links TRBV19 with TRBJ1-1; 7 bases line up with TRBD1. J gave up 1 base and V 5 bases, and 7 bases lay outside the gene matches. CDR1 is LNHDA, CDR2 SQIVND, per germline (reference sequence). This CDR3 spans 15 amino acids. The CDR3 protein is CASSPTGTANTEAFF. CDR3 DNA: TGTGCCAGTAGTCCTACCGGGACAGCGAACACTGAAGCTTTCTTT.

The sample holds one count of this clonotype. The chain carries TRBV12-3 or TRBV12-4 and TRBJ1-6, with 7 bases aligning to TRBD1. J gave up 7 bases and V 6 bases, and 6 bases lay outside the gene matches. CDR3 length equals 14 residues. The CDR3 loop reads CASRTGQRNSPLHF. CDR3 nucleotide sequence: TGTGCCAGCAGGACAGGGCAGAGGAATTCACCCCTCCACTTT.

The rearrangement links TRBV30 to TRBJ2-7; TRBD1 might be the D (5 bases). Germline V gene data show CDR1 as GTSNPN and CDR2 as SVGIG (reference sequence). The CDR3 is made up of 13 amino acids. Trimming removed 3 bases from V and 0 bases from J, with 9 bases in between. The CDR3 DNA sequence: TGTGCCTGGAGCGCCGACAGCTCCTACGAGCAGTACTTC. Protein sequence: CAWSADSSYEQYF.

This clonotype was observed once. The rearrangement links TRBV11-1 to TRBJ2-5, with 7 bases aligning to TRBD2. Germline CDR1 SGHAT, CDR2 FQDESV (reference sequence). The CDR3 sequence is 12 residues long. V gave up 5 bases and J gave up 4 bases; unmatched junction bases: 1. CDR3 amino acids: CASSTGGETQYF. CDR3 nucleotide sequence: TGTGCCAGCAGCACGGGGGGAGAGACCCAGTACTTC.

The chain has TRBV3-1 and TRBJ2-7; 10 nucleotides align to TRBD2. With V trimmed by 1 base and J by 6 bases, 9 bases remained unmatched. The CDR3 consists of 16 residues. Germline V CDR1 and CDR2: LGHDT, YNNKEL (reference sequence). This chain's CDR3 is CASSQVEERGGGEQYF. DNA for the CDR3: TGTGCCAGCAGCCAAGTGGAGGAGCGGGGGGGCGGCGAGCAGTACTTC.

This chain joins TRBV3-1 and TRBJ1-2; 8 positions agree with TRBD1. The CDR3 consists of 15 residues. CDR1 is LGHDT and CDR2 is YNNKEL in the germline V gene (reference sequence). V shed 4 bases, J shed 4 bases, and the junction held 8 bases outside the gene matches. The CDR3 sequence is CASSPRQGAGYGYTF. In DNA, the CDR3 is TGTGCCAGCAGCCCCCGGCAGGGGGCTGGCTATGGCTACACCTTC. Based on the CDR3 plus reference TRBV3-1 and TRBJ1-2, the full variable domain is DTAVSQTPKYLVTQMGNDKSIKCEQNLGHDTMYWYKQDSKKFLKIMFSYNNKELIINETVPNRFSPKSPDKAHLNLHINSLELGDSAVYFCASSPRQGAGYGYTFGSGTRLTVV.

This chain links TRBV20-1 with TRBJ2-7, with D tentatively TRBD2 (6 bases). Looked up from germline, CDR1 is DFQATT and CDR2 is SNEGSKA (reference sequence). Deletions cut 0 bases from V and 2 bases from J, with 11 bases between. The CDR3 loop spans 14 amino acids. The chain's CDR3 is CSAREVGGPYEQYF. The CDR3 DNA reads as TGCAGTGCTAGAGAAGTGGGGGGTCCCTACGAGCAGTACTTC.

The chain combines TRBV5-4 with TRBJ1-2; 7 bases are a match to TRBD1. CDR3 length: 15 residues. The germline V gene has CDR1 SGHNT and CDR2 YYREEE (reference sequence). V shed 5 bases and J 3 bases; nucleotides not matched to a gene: 10. CDR3 protein: CASSPRQGWDYGYTF. The CDR3 coding sequence is TGTGCCAGCAGTCCGAGACAGGGTTGGGACTATGGCTACACCTTC.

This chain links TRBV9 with TRBJ1-2; 9 positions agree with TRBD1. Germline values: CDR1 SGDLS, CDR2 YYNGEE. The CDR3 runs 14 residues. The junction had 8 bases not matched to a gene; V was cut back by 3 bases and J by 8 bases. CDR3 DNA sequence: TGTGCCAGCAGCGATGGGGGACAGGGTTTAGGCTACACCTTC. It specifies CASSDGGQGLGYTF.

Comment on this clonotype: One end of the junction is discordant with germline, which a read error may explain. The V and J genes are TRBV7-7 and TRBJ2-7, with 8 nucleotides matching TRBD1. Germline loops: CDR1 SSHAT, CDR2 FNYEAQ (reference sequence). The CDR3 length is 15 residues. CDR3 residues: CASSLAAGQGYEQYF. The CDR3, as DNA: TGTGCTAGCAGCTTAGCTGCCGGACAGGGTTACGAGCAGTACTTC.

The J gene is TRBJ2-5, the V gene TRBV29-1; TRBD2 is a possible D gene (6 bases). Trimming stripped 5 bases from V and 1 base from J, with 23 bases between. CDR3 length: 17 amino acids. Germline CDR1 reads SQVTM; CDR2 reads ANQGSEA. CDR3 amino acids: CSVLGEGGALLQETQYF. For the CDR3, the DNA is TGCAGCGTTCTGGGGGAAGGAGGGGCCCTACTCCAAGAGACCCAGTACTTC.

The chain is built from TRBV28 and TRBJ1-2, with 9 bases matching TRBD1. CDR3 length equals 19 residues. V gave up 5 bases and J gave up 0 bases; unmatched junction bases: 16. Germline lookup yields CDR1 MDHEN and CDR2 SYDVKM. This CDR3 is CASSPPIIRQGDTNYGYTF. In DNA, the CDR3 is TGTGCCAGCAGTCCTCCCATCATCCGACAGGGGGATACTAACTATGGCTACACCTTC.

This chain connects TRBV7-2 to TRBJ2-7, with 8 bases fitting TRBD1. Germline loops: CDR1 SGHTA, CDR2 FQGNSA. The CDR3 sequence is 14 residues long. Trimming at V came to 4 bases and at J to 6 bases, leaving 8 bases not matched to a gene. This CDR3 is CASSSGTGRVEQYF. The CDR3 DNA is TGTGCCAGCAGCTCCGGGACAGGACGTGTCGAGCAGTACTTC. Filled out from reference TRBV7-2 and TRBJ2-7, the complete variable domain reads GAGVSQSPSNKVTEKGKDVELRCDPISGHTALYWYRQSLGQGLEFLIYFQGNSAPDKSGLPSDRFSAERTGGSVSTLTIQRTQQEDSAVYLCASSSGTGRVEQYFGPGTRLTVT.

The CDR3: CASGQGGSTEAFF. CDR3 sequence (DNA): TGTGCCAGCGGACAGGGGGGGTCCACTGAAGCTTTCTTT. The chain uses TRBV9 and TRBJ1-1, with 10 bases matching TRBD1. V shed 7 bases and J 4 bases; nucleotides not matched to a gene: 4. The CDR3 is made up of 13 amino acids. In germline, CDR1 is SGDLS, CDR2 YYNGEE.

The chain recombines TRBV7-9 with TRBJ1-6; 8 bases agree with TRBD1. In germline, CDR1 is SEHNR, CDR2 FQNEAQ (reference sequence). The CDR3 extends over 17 amino acids. V lost 5 bases to trimming and J lost 6 bases; unmatched junction nucleotides: 12. In nucleotides, the CDR3 is TGTGCCAGCAGCGACAGGGGAATGGCGGAGATTAATTCACCCCTCCACTTT. Translated: CASSDRGMAEINSPLHF.

This chain joins TRBV20-1 and TRBJ2-7; 8 nucleotides align to TRBD2. Germline CDR1 reads DFQATT; CDR2 reads SNEGSKA (reference sequence). This CDR3 has 17 residues. Germline trimming cut 3 bases from V and 2 bases from J; bases unmatched to any gene: 15. Here the CDR3 reads CSARMPGGRSLTYEQYF. CDR3 nucleotides: TGCAGTGCTAGGATGCCGGGGGGGCGGTCGTTAACCTACGAGCAGTACTTC.